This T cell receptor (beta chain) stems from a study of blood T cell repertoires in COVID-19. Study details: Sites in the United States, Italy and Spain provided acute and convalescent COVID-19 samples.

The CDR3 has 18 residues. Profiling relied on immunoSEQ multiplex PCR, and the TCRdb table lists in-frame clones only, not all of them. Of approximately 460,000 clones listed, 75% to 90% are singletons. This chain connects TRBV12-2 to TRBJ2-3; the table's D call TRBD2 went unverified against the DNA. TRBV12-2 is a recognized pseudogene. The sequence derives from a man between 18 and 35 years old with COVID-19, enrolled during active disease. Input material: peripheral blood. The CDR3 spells CASRQPKEGGATTDTQYF. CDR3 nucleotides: TGTGCAAGTCGCCAACCTAAAGAGGGCGGGGCCACCACAGATACGCAGTATTTT.